The TCR beta chain described here comes from a study of T cells after yellow fever vaccination. V was pared by 1 base and J by 7 bases, with 10 bases of the junction left unmatched. The CDR3 sequence is 15 residues long. CDR1 and CDR2 (germline): DFQATT, SNEGSKA (reference sequence). TCR cDNA was made by 5'RACE template switching, adding a universal primer site and UMIs. MiXCR was run by TCRdb on the 5' RACE reads, yielding one entry per CDR3 protein. This table has under 400,000 distinct CDR3 sequences, 11% appearing once. Study-wide points: The secondary response was weaker, and its peak arrived faster, on day 5 versus 15. The study noted that FACS-sorted repertoires could contain abundant clonotypes contaminating from the bulk population.

Turning to this clonotype: Its antigen is not known.

The specimen was PBMCs, collected on the day of the first yellow fever vaccination. The clonotype was recovered from a man younger than 35 who received the YFV17D yellow fever vaccine. V is TRBV20-1 and J is TRBJ2-1; 7 bases are shared with TRBD2. CDR3 region: CSARVGGFSGNEQFF. The CDR3 DNA is TGCAGTGCTAGAGTGGGAGGGTTTTCGGGGAATGAGCAGTTCTTC.